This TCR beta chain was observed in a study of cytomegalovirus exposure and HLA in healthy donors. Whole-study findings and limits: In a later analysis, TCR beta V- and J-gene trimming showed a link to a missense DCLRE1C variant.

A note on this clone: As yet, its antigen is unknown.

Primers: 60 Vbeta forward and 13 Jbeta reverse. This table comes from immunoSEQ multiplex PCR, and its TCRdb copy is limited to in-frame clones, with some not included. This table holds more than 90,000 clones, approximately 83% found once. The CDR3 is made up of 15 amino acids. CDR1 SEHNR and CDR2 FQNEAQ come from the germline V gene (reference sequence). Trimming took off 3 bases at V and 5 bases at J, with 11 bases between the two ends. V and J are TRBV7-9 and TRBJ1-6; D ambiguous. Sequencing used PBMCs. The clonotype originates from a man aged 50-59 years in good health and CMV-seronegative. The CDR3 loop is CASSFLLADNSPLHF. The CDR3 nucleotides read TGTGCCAGCAGCTTTTTGCTGGCAGATAATTCACCCCTCCACTTT.